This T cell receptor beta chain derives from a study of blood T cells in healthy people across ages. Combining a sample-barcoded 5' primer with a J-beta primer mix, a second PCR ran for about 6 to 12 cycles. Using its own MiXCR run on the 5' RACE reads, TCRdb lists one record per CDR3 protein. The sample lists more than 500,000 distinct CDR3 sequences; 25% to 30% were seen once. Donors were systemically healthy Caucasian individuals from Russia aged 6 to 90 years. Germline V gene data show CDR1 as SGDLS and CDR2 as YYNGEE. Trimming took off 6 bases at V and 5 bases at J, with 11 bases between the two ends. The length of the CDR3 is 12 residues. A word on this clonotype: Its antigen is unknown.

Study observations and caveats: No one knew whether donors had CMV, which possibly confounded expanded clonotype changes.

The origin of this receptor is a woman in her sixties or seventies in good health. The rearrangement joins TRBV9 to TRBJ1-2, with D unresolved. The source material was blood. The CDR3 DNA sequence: TGTGCCAGCACGGGAGATTTTTATGGCTACACCTTC. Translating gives CASTGDFYGYTF.